The source of this TCR beta chain is a study of human T cells and chemical hapten exposure. Study information: Upper inner arm skin measuring approximately 2 cm by approximately 2 cm received 2% DPC for sensitization. Readings were taken at 6 days from patch tests that had applied 0.01% DPC to the upper back.

The time point was: patch test 2, 6 weeks after DPC sensitization. Treatment given: therapeutic diphenylcyclopropenone sensitization with weekly scalp DPC. In the study's own analysis: From approximately 25,000 to 650,000 TCRs were found per sample, with a median of around 100,000. Via MiXCR, TCRdb re-called the RACE reads, giving one row per CDR3 protein. Clone size and V and J calls follow TCRdb, not the original study. Of about 73,000 distinct CDR3 sequences detected, 8.5% to 9% appear once; the ten largest clones hold approximately 3.7%. Between the trimmed V and J ends, which lost 1 base and 4 bases, there was a span of 6 bases. The CDR3 is 12 residues long. The V gene's germline CDR1 is SQVTM and CDR2 ANQGSEA.

The TCR sequence derives from a woman between 50 and 59 years old with alopecia areata. Some clones in this sample may be carry-over from other donors' samples. V and J are TRBV29-1 and TRBJ2-3; no clear D gene. The specimen comprised whole blood, sampled in connection with sensitization to the hapten diphenylcyclopropenone (DPC). This chain's CDR3 is CSVEGSSDTQYF. CDR3 nucleotide sequence: TGCAGCGTTGAAGGGTCATCAGATACGCAGTATTTT.